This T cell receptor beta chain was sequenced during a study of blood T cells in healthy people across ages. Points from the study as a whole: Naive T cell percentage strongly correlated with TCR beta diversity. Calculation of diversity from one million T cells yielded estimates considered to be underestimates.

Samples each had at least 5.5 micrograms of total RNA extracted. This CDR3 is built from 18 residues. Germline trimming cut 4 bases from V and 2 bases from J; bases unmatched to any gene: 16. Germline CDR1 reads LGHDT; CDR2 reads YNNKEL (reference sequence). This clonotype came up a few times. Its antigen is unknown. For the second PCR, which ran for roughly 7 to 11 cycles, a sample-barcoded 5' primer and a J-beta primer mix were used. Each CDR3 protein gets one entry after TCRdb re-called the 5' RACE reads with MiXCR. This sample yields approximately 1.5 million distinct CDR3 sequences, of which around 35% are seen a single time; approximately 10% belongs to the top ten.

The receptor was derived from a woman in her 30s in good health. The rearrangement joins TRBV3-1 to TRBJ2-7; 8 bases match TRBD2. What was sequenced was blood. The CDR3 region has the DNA TGTGCCAGCAGCCCCCGCGGGGGCCGGACTAGCAGTACCTACGAGCAGTACTTC. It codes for CASSPRGGRTSSTYEQYF.